Listed below are T cell receptor beta chains from one sample, sequenced in a study of immune cell composition in non-small cell lung cancer. Only in-frame clones appear in the TCRdb table, and some are missing; sequencing was by immunoSEQ multiplex PCR. The sample has about 8,300 clones, about 80% seen once. Sequenced material: lung tumor tissue. These TCRs come from a human donor with non-small cell lung cancer. Each CDR3 is given with its conserved first and last residue. The D gene is left open where the match is weak. Size tells how often a clone was seen (once, few, many) or the class of an expanded clone, and some rows leave it out.

J gene: TRBJ2-5; V gene: TRBV5-6; D gene: .; clone size: medium-sized; CDR3 DNA: TGTGCCAGCAGCTCTAGGCAATCAGGGGTGGAGACCCAGTACTTC; CDR3 protein: CASSSRQSGVETQYF
J gene: TRBJ2-7; V gene: TRBV5-1; D gene: .; clone size: once; CDR3 DNA: TGCGCCAGCAGCTTGGCGGGGGCGGGTCGCGAGCAGTACTTC; CDR3 protein: CASSLAGAGREQYF
J gene: TRBJ2-7; V gene: TRBV5-1; D gene: .; clone size: .; CDR3 DNA: TGCGCCAGCAGAGTTTCTCACGGGGGATCGCGGAGCGAGCAGTACTTC; CDR3 protein: CASRVSHGGSRSEQYF
J gene: TRBJ2-3; V gene: TRBV5-4; D gene: TRBD1; clone size: .; CDR3 DNA: TGTGCCAGCAGCTTCCCCACAGGGGAAGGGACAGATACGCAGTATTTT; CDR3 protein: CASSFPTGEGTDTQYF
J gene: TRBJ2-1; V gene: TRBV6-1; D gene: .; clone size: .; CDR3 DNA: TGTGCCAGCAGTGAAGATTGGGCCTACTCCTACAATGAGCAGTTCTTC; CDR3 protein: CASSEDWAYSYNEQFF
J gene: TRBJ2-3; V gene: TRBV7-3; D gene: .; clone size: .; CDR3 DNA: TGTGCCAGCAGCTCACAAATCGGGGATACGCAGTATTTT; CDR3 protein: CASSSQIGDTQYF
J gene: TRBJ2-7; V gene: TRBV30; D gene: .; clone size: once; CDR3 DNA: TGTGCCTGGAGCCTCCGACGGGGGGAGCAGTACTTC; CDR3 protein: CAWSLRRGEQYF
J gene: TRBJ1-4; V gene: TRBV6-6; D gene: .; clone size: few; CDR3 DNA: TGTGCCAGCAGTTACAGTAGAGAAAAACTGTTTTTT; CDR3 protein: CASSYSREKLFF
J gene: TRBJ2-3; V gene: TRBV6-5; D gene: TRBD2; clone size: .; CDR3 DNA: TGTGCCAGCAGAAAAGCGGGGGGGCCTGGAGATACGCAGTATTTT; CDR3 protein: CASRKAGGPGDTQYF
J gene: TRBJ1-5; V gene: TRBV2; D gene: .; clone size: .; CDR3 DNA: TGTGCCAGCAGTGAAACACCCCCAACACGGGGGCCCCAGCATTTT; CDR3 protein: CASSETPPTRGPQHF
J gene: TRBJ2-7; V gene: TRBV30; D gene: TRBD1; clone size: once; CDR3 DNA: TGTGCCTGGAGCTATGGGACAGTCTCCTACGAGCAGTACTTC; CDR3 protein: CAWSYGTVSYEQYF
J gene: TRBJ2-2; V gene: TRBV19; D gene: .; clone size: few; CDR3 DNA: TGTGCCAGTAAGGATGGAATAAACACCCGGGAGCTGTTTTTT; CDR3 protein: CASKDGINTRELFF
J gene: TRBJ2-3; V gene: TRBV7-9; D gene: TRBD2; clone size: .; CDR3 DNA: TGTGCCAGCAGTCTAGCGGGAGCAGATACGCAGTATTTT; CDR3 protein: CASSLAGADTQYF
J gene: TRBJ1-2; V gene: TRBV29-1; D gene: .; clone size: .; CDR3 DNA: TGCAGCGTTGACCCTAGGGGTAGGGATGGCTACACCTTC; CDR3 protein: CSVDPRGRDGYTF
J gene: TRBJ1-5; V gene: TRBV18; D gene: .; clone size: .; CDR3 DNA: TGTGCCAGCTCACCAGAGGGTTCTTGGAATCAGCCCCAGCATTTT; CDR3 protein: CASSPEGSWNQPQHF
J gene: TRBJ1-4; V gene: TRBV5-4; D gene: .; clone size: .; CDR3 DNA: TGTGCCAGCAGCGCCGCGGACTGGGGTGGTGAAAAACTGTTTTTT; CDR3 protein: CASSAADWGGEKLFF
J gene: TRBJ1-4; V gene: TRBV7-6; D gene: TRBD1; clone size: .; CDR3 DNA: TGTGCCAGCAGCTCGACAGGGGACCCATATGAAAAACTGTTTTTT; CDR3 protein: CASSSTGDPYEKLFF
J gene: TRBJ1-4; V gene: TRBV4-1; D gene: .; clone size: .; CDR3 DNA: TGCGCCAGCAGCCAAGAGAAGGGGTCGAATGAAAAACTGTTTTTT; CDR3 protein: CASSQEKGSNEKLFF
J gene: TRBJ1-1; V gene: TRBV2; D gene: TRBD1; clone size: few; CDR3 DNA: TGTGCCAGCAGTTCGGGACAGGGGAACACTGAAGCTTTCTTT; CDR3 protein: CASSSGQGNTEAFF
J gene: TRBJ2-7; V gene: TRBV19; D gene: .; clone size: .; CDR3 DNA: TGTGCCAGTAGTATTTCGGGGTTGAGCTCCTACGAGCAGTACTTC; CDR3 protein: CASSISGLSSYEQYF
J gene: TRBJ1-4; V gene: TRBV25-1; D gene: .; clone size: .; CDR3 DNA: TGTGCCAGCAGCGGGGCCGGGGGTAATGAAAAACTGTTTTTT; CDR3 protein: CASSGAGGNEKLFF
J gene: TRBJ2-5; V gene: TRBV29-1; D gene: TRBD1; clone size: .; CDR3 DNA: TGCAGCGTTGGCATACAGGGGAGAGGGGAGACCCAGTACTTC; CDR3 protein: CSVGIQGRGETQYF
J gene: TRBJ1-4; V gene: TRBV28; D gene: TRBD1; clone size: .; CDR3 DNA: TGTGCCAGCAGTATCCAGACAGGGAAGGAACTGTTTTTT; CDR3 protein: CASSIQTGKELFF
J gene: TRBJ2-5; V gene: TRBV21-1; D gene: .; clone size: .; CDR3 DNA: TGTGCCAGCAGCAGGCGGGACCTAAGGAGAGAGACCCAGTACTTC; CDR3 protein: CASSRRDLRRETQYF
J gene: TRBJ2-1; V gene: TRBV19; D gene: .; clone size: once; CDR3 DNA: TGTGCCAGTGGTAGTGGGAGCTCCTACAATGAGCAGTTCTTC; CDR3 protein: CASGSGSSYNEQFF
J gene: TRBJ2-6; V gene: TRBV4-1; D gene: .; clone size: .; CDR3 DNA: TGCGCCAGCAGCCAAGAAGCTGGGGCCAACGTCCTGACTTTC; CDR3 protein: CASSQEAGANVLTF
J gene: TRBJ1-1; V gene: TRBV11-2; D gene: .; clone size: .; CDR3 DNA: TGTGCCAGCAGCTTTGGGGAGGGTGGCACTGAAGCTTTCTTT; CDR3 protein: CASSFGEGGTEAFF
J gene: TRBJ1-5; V gene: TRBV5-1; D gene: .; clone size: .; CDR3 DNA: TGCGCCAGCAGCCTGGGGGGAGCCTGGGGCAATCAGCCCCAGCATTTT; CDR3 protein: CASSLGGAWGNQPQHF
J gene: TRBJ2-3; V gene: TRBV19; D gene: .; clone size: .; CDR3 DNA: TGTGCCAGTAGTATAGATCCCCCCACTATTATAACTAGCACAGATACGCAGTATTTT; CDR3 protein: CASSIDPPTIITSTDTQYF
J gene: TRBJ1-2; V gene: TRBV5-6; D gene: .; clone size: .; CDR3 DNA: TGTGCCAGCAGCTTGACCGACTATGGCTACACCTTC; CDR3 protein: CASSLTDYGYTF
J gene: TRBJ1-5; V gene: TRBV19; D gene: .; clone size: few; CDR3 DNA: TGTGCCAGTAGTATACTCGGCGGTCAGCCCCAGCATTTT; CDR3 protein: CASSILGGQPQHF
J gene: TRBJ2-2; V gene: TRBV11-1; D gene: .; clone size: .; CDR3 DNA: TGTGCCAGCAGCTCCGTAACGAACACCGGGGAGCTGTTTTTT; CDR3 protein: CASSSVTNTGELFF
J gene: TRBJ2-5; V gene: TRBV6-1; D gene: .; clone size: .; CDR3 DNA: TGTGCCAGCAGTGAAGTGGGACTCGGGGAGACCCAGTACTTC; CDR3 protein: CASSEVGLGETQYF
J gene: TRBJ2-6; V gene: TRBV7-3; D gene: .; clone size: .; CDR3 DNA: TGTGCCAGCAGCTTTCTCTCCCCTGGGGCCAACGTCCTGACTTTC; CDR3 protein: CASSFLSPGANVLTF
J gene: TRBJ2-1; V gene: TRBV5-6; D gene: TRBD2; clone size: medium-sized; CDR3 DNA: TGTGCCTCCCAAAGACCGGGAGGGCCCTACAATGAGCAGTTCTTC; CDR3 protein: CASQRPGGPYNEQFF
J gene: TRBJ1-4; V gene: TRBV6-6; D gene: .; clone size: .; CDR3 DNA: TGTGCCAGCAGAAGCTTACCAGGGACTCTGTTTTTT; CDR3 protein: CASRSLPGTLFF
J gene: TRBJ2-3; V gene: TRBV23-1; D gene: .; clone size: .; CDR3 DNA: TGCGCCAGCAGTCGGCCCTACGAACCAGATACGCAGTATTTT; CDR3 protein: CASSRPYEPDTQYF
J gene: TRBJ2-3; V gene: TRBV15; D gene: TRBD1; clone size: once; CDR3 DNA: TGTGCCACAGGACAGGGGATATCCACAGATACGCAGTATTTT; CDR3 protein: CATGQGISTDTQYF
J gene: TRBJ1-5; V gene: TRBV6-7; D gene: .; clone size: .; CDR3 DNA: TGTGCCAGCAGTTTAGGGGGTGATAGCAATCAGCCCCAGCATTTT; CDR3 protein: CASSLGGDSNQPQHF
J gene: TRBJ1-2; V gene: TRBV29-1; D gene: TRBD1; clone size: .; CDR3 DNA: TGCAGCGTTGCAGCGGGACAGGGGGCCTATGGCTACACCTTC; CDR3 protein: CSVAAGQGAYGYTF
J gene: TRBJ2-3; V gene: TRBV6-4; D gene: TRBD1; clone size: .; CDR3 DNA: TGTGCCAGCAGTGTCGAGACAGGGAGTTGGGCGCAGTATTTT; CDR3 protein: CASSVETGSWAQYF
J gene: TRBJ1-3; V gene: TRBV9; D gene: .; clone size: .; CDR3 DNA: TGTGCCAGCAGCGTAGTGGGAACTGGAGGCGCTGGAAACACCATATATTTT; CDR3 protein: CASSVVGTGGAGNTIYF
J gene: TRBJ1-2; V gene: TRBV6-6; D gene: .; clone size: .; CDR3 DNA: TGTGCCAGCAGTTACTCGATCAGCGCTAACTATGGCTACACCTTC; CDR3 protein: CASSYSISANYGYTF
J gene: TRBJ1-2; V gene: TRBV19; D gene: .; clone size: once; CDR3 DNA: TGTGCCAGTAAGGAGGTACCCCCTAACTATGGCTACACCTTC; CDR3 protein: CASKEVPPNYGYTF
J gene: TRBJ2-2; V gene: TRBV30; D gene: .; clone size: .; CDR3 DNA: TGTGCCTGGAGCGGGCGGTCCTACACCGGGGAGCTGTTTTTT; CDR3 protein: CAWSGRSYTGELFF
J gene: TRBJ2-7; V gene: TRBV6-5; D gene: TRBD2; clone size: .; CDR3 DNA: TGTGCCAGCAGTCCCATAGCGGGAAACAACTACGAGCAGTACTTC; CDR3 protein: CASSPIAGNNYEQYF
J gene: TRBJ2-3; V gene: TRBV9; D gene: TRBD2; clone size: .; CDR3 DNA: TGTGCCAGCAGCGGAGGACTAGCGGGAGGACTGCGCACAGATACGCAGTATTTT; CDR3 protein: CASSGGLAGGLRTDTQYF
J gene: TRBJ2-1; V gene: TRBV28; D gene: .; clone size: once; CDR3 DNA: TGTGCCAGCAGTGAGGAGTTCGTCAATGAGCAGTTCTTC; CDR3 protein: CASSEEFVNEQFF
J gene: TRBJ2-1; V gene: TRBV7-3; D gene: TRBD2; clone size: once; CDR3 DNA: TGTGCCAGCAGCTTAGGAAGTGCGGGGGACAATGAGCAGTTCTTC; CDR3 protein: CASSLGSAGDNEQFF
J gene: TRBJ1-2; V gene: TRBV4-3; D gene: .; clone size: .; CDR3 DNA: TGCGCCAGCAGCCAAGGGGGTAACTATGGCTACACCTTC; CDR3 protein: CASSQGGNYGYTF
J gene: TRBJ1-1; V gene: TRBV28; D gene: .; clone size: few; CDR3 DNA: TGTGCCAGCAGTTTTCATAGGGCACAGCCAAACACTGAAGCTTTCTTT; CDR3 protein: CASSFHRAQPNTEAFF
J gene: TRBJ2-1; V gene: TRBV5-5; D gene: .; clone size: .; CDR3 DNA: TGTGCCAGCAGCTTGGCCGGTTCTCTTGCCAATGAGCAGTTCTTC; CDR3 protein: CASSLAGSLANEQFF
J gene: TRBJ1-2; V gene: TRBV7-9; D gene: .; clone size: .; CDR3 DNA: TGTGCCAGCAGCTTAGTTCCTTTTACGGGACCTAACGAGGGCTACACCTTC; CDR3 protein: CASSLVPFTGPNEGYTF
J gene: TRBJ1-1; V gene: TRBV7-6; D gene: TRBD1; clone size: .; CDR3 DNA: TGTGCCAGCAGCTTAATGGAACCCGGGACAGGGGCTGAAGCTTTCTTT; CDR3 protein: CASSLMEPGTGAEAFF
J gene: TRBJ2-5; V gene: TRBV5-1; D gene: TRBD1; clone size: .; CDR3 DNA: TGCGCCAGCAGCGCCGGACAGGGGGCTCAAGAGACCCAGTACTTC; CDR3 protein: CASSAGQGAQETQYF
J gene: TRBJ1-5; V gene: TRBV7-8; D gene: TRBD1; clone size: once; CDR3 DNA: TGTGCCAGCAGCCCCCAGGGGGTTGGCAATCAGCCCCAGCATTTT; CDR3 protein: CASSPQGVGNQPQHF
J gene: TRBJ2-3; V gene: TRBV10-2; D gene: .; clone size: .; CDR3 DNA: TGCGCCAGTGGACCGGCAGATACGCAGTATTTT; CDR3 protein: CASGPADTQYF
J gene: TRBJ2-4; V gene: TRBV28; D gene: .; clone size: .; CDR3 DNA: TGTGCCAGCAGTCCTGAGGGGGGAGGGGGAAACATTCAGTACTTC; CDR3 protein: CASSPEGGGGNIQYF
J gene: TRBJ1-5; V gene: TRBV19; D gene: .; clone size: .; CDR3 DNA: TGTGCCAGTAGTATCAACGGGTTGGGCAATCAGCCCCAGCATTTT; CDR3 protein: CASSINGLGNQPQHF